This T cell receptor (beta chain) was identified during a study of control samples from healthy donors and cancer patients. Germline V gene lookup returns CDR1 SNHLY and CDR2 FYNNEI. The length of the CDR3 is 13 residues. Trimming shortened V by 7 bases and J by 4 bases, and 11 bases separated the two germline ends. Libraries were prepared by immunoSEQ multiplex PCR; TCRdb keeps only in-frame clonotypes and omits some of them. In the table there are 110,000 to 150,000 clones, about 89% of which are singletons. This chain uses TRBV2 with TRBJ1-5; D is ambiguous. This sequence was found in a man between 18 and 29 years old in good health. Sequencing was carried out using blood. Here the CDR3 reads CASNLEENQPQHF. CDR3 DNA: TGTGCCAGCAATCTCGAAGAAAATCAGCCCCAGCATTTT.